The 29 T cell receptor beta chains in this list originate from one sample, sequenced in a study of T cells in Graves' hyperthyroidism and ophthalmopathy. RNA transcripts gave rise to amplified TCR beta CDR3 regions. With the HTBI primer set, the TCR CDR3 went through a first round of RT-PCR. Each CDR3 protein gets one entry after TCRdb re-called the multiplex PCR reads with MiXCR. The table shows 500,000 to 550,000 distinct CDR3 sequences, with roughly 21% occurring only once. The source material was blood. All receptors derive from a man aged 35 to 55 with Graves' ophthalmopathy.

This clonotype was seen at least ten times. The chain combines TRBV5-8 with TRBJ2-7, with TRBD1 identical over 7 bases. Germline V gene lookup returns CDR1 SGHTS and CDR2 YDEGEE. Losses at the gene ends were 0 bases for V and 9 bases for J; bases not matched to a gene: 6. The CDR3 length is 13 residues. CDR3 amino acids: CASSLGRDSTQYF. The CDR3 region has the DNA TGTGCCAGCAGCTTGGGACGGGACAGCACGCAGTACTTC.

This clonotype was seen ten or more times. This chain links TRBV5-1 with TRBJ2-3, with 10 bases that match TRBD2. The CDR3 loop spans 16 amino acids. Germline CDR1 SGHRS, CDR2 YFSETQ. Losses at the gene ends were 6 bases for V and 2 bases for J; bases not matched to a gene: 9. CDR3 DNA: TGCGCCAGCACCCGAGGAACTAGCGGGGCCACAGATACGCAGTATTTT. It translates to CASTRGTSGATDTQYF.

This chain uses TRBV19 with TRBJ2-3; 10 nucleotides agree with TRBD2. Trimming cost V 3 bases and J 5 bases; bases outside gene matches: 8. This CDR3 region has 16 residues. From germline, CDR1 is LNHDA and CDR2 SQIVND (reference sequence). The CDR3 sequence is CASSIPSGSGGDTQYF. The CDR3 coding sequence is TGTGCCAGTAGTATCCCTAGCGGGAGTGGAGGAGATACGCAGTATTTT.

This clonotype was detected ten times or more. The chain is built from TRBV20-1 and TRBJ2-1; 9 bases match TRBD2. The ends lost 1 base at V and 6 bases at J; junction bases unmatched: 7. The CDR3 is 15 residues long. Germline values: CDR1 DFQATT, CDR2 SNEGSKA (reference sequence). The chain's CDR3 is CSARAIAGVVNEQFF. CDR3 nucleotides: TGCAGTGCTAGAGCAATAGCGGGAGTGGTCAATGAGCAGTTCTTC.

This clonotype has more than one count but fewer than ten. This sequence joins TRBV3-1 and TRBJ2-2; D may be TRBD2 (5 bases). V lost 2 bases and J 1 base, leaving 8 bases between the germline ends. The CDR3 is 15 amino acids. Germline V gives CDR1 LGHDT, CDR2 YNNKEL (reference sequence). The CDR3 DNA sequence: TGTGCCAGCAGCCAATACGGAGGGAACACCGGGGAGCTGTTTTTT. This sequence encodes CASSQYGGNTGELFF.

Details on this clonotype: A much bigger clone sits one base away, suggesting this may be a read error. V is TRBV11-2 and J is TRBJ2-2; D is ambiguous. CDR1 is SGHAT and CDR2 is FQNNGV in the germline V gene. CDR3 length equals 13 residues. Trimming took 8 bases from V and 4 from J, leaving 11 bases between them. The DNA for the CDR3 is TGTGCCAGCGGCGTTCTCACCACCGGGGAGCTGTTTTTT. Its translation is CASGVLTTGELFF.

For the CDR3, the DNA is TGTGCCAGCAGTTCTGTTGGGACAGGGAGGTCTGGGGCCAACGTCCTGACTTTC. It translates to CASSSVGTGRSGANVLTF. The chain joins TRBV6-8 to TRBJ2-6, with TRBD1 matching 9 bases. From germline, CDR1 is MNHGY and CDR2 SAAAGT. The J segment lost 1 base and the V segment lost 4 bases, leaving 8 bases of the junction unmatched. This CDR3 has 18 amino acids.

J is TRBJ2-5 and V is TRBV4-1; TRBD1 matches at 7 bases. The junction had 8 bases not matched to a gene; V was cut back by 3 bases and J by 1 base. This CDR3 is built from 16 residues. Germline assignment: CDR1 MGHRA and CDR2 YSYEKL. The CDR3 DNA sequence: TGCGCCAGCAGCCATCCACCGGGACAGCGCCAAGAGACCCAGTACTTC. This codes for CASSHPPGQRQETQYF.

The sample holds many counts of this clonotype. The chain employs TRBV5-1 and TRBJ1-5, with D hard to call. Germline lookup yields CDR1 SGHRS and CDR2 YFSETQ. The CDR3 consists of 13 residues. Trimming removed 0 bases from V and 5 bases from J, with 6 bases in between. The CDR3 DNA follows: TGCGCCAGCAGCTTGGACGGGGATCAGCCCCAGCATTTT. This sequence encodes CASSLDGDQPQHF.

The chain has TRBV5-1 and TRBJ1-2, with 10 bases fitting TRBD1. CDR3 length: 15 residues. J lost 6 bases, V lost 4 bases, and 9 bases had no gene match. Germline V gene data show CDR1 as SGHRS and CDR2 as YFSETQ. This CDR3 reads CASSGGGQGRNGYTF. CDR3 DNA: TGCGCCAGCAGCGGGGGGGGACAGGGGAGAAATGGCTACACCTTC.

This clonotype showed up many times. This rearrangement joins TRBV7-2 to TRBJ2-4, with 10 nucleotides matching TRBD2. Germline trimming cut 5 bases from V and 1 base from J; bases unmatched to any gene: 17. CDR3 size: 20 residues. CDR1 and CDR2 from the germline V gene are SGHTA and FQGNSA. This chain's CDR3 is CASSQTTGGLARRAKNIQYF. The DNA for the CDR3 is TGTGCCAGCAGCCAAACGACGGGGGGACTAGCGCGTAGGGCCAAAAACATTCAGTACTTC.

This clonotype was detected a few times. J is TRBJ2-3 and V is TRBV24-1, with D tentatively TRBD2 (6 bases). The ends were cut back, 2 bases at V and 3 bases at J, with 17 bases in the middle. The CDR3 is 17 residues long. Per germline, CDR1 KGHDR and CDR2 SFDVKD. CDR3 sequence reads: CATSDYLGGDVTDTQYF. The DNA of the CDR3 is TGTGCCACCAGTGATTACCTAGGCGGGGATGTGACAGATACGCAGTATTTT.

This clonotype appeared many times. CDR3 sequence reads: CASSFGSGLFTDTQYF. The DNA of the CDR3 is TGTGCCAGCAGTTTCGGAAGCGGCTTATTCACAGATACGCAGTATTTT. This chain uses TRBV28 with TRBJ2-3; possible D gene TRBD2, 5 bases. Germline V gene data show CDR1 as MDHEN and CDR2 as SYDVKM. V lost 3 bases and J lost 2, with 15 bases in between. The CDR3 contains 16 residues.

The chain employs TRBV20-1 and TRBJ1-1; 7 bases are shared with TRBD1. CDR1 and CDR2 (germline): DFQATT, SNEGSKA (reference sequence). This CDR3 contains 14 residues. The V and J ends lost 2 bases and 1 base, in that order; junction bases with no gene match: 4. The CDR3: CSARPWDRNTEAFF. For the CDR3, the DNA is TGCAGTGCTAGACCATGGGACAGGAACACTGAAGCTTTCTTT.

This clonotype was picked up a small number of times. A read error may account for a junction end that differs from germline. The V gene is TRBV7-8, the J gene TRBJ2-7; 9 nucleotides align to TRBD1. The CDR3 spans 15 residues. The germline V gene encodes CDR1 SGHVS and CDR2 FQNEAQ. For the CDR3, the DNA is TGTGCCAGCAGCTGGTCTCGAGACAGGGGGTACGGGCAGTACTTC. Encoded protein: CASSWSRDRGYGQYF.

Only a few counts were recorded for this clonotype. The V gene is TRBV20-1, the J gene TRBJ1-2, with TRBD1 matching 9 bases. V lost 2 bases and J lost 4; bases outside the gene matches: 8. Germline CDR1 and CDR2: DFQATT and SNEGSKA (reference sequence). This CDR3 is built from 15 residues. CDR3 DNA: TGCAGTGCTAGATCGGGACAGGGAGGGGGCTATGGCTACACCTTC. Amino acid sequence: CSARSGQGGGYGYTF.

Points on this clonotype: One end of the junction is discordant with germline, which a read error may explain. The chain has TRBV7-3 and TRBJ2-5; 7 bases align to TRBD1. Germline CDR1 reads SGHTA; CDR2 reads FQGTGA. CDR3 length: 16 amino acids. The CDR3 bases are TGTGCCAGCAGCCATAAGGGGGCAGGCGGCCAAGAGACCAAGTACTTC. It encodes CASSHKGAGGQETKYF.

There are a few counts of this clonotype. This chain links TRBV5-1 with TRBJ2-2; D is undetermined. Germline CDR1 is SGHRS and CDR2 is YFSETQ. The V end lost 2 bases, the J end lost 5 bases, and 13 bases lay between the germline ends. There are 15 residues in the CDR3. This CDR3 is CASSFGSLGTGELFF. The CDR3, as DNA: TGCGCCAGCAGCTTCGGTAGTTTGGGAACCGGGGAGCTGTTTTTT.

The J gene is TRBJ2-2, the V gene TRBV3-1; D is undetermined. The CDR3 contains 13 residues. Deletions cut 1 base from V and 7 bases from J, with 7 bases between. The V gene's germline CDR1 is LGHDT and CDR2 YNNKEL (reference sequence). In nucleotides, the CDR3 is TGTGCCAGCAGCCAAGTCTCGGGCGGGGAGCTGTTTTTT. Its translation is CASSQVSGGELFF.

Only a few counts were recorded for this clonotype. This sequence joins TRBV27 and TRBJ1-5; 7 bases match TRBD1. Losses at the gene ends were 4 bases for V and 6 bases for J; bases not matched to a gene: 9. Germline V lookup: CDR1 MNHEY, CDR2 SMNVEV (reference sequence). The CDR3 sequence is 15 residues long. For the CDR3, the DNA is TGTGCCAGCAGTTACTCGGGACAGACCGGTCAGCCCCAGCATTTT. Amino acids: CASSYSGQTGQPQHF.

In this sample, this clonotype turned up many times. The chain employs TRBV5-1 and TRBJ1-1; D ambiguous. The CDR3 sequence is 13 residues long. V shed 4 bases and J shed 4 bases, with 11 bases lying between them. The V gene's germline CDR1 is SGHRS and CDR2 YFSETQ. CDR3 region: CASSPGGRTEAFF. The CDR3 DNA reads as TGCGCCAGCAGCCCGGGTGGACGCACTGAAGCTTTCTTT.

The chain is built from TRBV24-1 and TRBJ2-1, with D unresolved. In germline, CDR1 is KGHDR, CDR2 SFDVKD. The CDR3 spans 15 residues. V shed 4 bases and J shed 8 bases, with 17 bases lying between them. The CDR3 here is CATSESAPAKDEQFF. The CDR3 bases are TGTGCCACCAGTGAAAGTGCGCCCGCGAAGGATGAGCAGTTCTTC.

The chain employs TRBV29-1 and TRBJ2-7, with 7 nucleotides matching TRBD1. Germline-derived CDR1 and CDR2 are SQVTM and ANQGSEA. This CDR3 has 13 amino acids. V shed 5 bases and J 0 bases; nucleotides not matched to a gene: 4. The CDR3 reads CSVRQGHSYEQYF. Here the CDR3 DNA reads TGCAGCGTTAGACAGGGCCACTCCTACGAGCAGTACTTC.

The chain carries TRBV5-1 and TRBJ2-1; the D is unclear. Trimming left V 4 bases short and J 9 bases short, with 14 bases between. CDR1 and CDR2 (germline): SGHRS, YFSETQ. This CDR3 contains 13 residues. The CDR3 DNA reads TGCGCCAGCAGCCTAAGCAAAAACAGTGAGCAGTTCTTC. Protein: CASSLSKNSEQFF.

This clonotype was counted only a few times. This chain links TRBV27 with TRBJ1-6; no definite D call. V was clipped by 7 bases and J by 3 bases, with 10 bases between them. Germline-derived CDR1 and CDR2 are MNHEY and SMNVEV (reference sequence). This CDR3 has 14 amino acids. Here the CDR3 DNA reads TGTGCCAGCACCTTCGGCAGCTATAATTCACCCCTCCACTTT. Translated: CASTFGSYNSPLHF.

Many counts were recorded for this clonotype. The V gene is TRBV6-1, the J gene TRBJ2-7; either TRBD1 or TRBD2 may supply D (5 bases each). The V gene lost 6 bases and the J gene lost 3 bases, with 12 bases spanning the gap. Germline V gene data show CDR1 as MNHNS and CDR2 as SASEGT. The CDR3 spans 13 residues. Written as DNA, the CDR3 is TGTGCCAGCAGAGGGGACCTCTACTACGAGCAGTACTTC. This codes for CASRGDLYYEQYF.

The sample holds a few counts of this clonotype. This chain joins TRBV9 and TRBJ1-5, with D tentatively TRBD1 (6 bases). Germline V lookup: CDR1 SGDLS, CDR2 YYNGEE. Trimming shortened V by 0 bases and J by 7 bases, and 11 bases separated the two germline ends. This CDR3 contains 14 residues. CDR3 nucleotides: TGTGCCAGCAGCGTAGAGGGGGGAGGCCAGCCCCAGCATTTT. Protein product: CASSVEGGGQPQHF.

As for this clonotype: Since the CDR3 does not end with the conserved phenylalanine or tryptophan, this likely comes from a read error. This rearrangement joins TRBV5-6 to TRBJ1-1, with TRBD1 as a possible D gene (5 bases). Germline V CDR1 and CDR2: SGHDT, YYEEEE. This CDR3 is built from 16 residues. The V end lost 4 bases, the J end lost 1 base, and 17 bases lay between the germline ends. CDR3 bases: TGTGCCAGCAGCCCCCAATCTAGGACATCGAACACTGAAGCTTTCCTT. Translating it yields CASSPQSRTSNTEAFL.

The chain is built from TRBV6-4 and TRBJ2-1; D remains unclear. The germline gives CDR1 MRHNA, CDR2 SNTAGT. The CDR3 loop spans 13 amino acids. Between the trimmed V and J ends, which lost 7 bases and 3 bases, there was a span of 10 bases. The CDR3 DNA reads TGTGCCAGCAAATCTAACGACTACAATGAGCAGTTCTTC. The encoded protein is CASKSNDYNEQFF.